This T cell receptor (beta chain) emerged from a study of cytomegalovirus exposure and HLA in healthy donors. As for the study in general: The same platform was used for the 120 or so validation repertoires as for the roughly 660 first-cohort repertoires, as reported in a later analysis.

There are 16 residues in the CDR3. The ends lost 1 base at V and 1 base at J; junction bases unmatched: 5. CDR1 SGHRS and CDR2 YFSETQ come from the germline V gene. In its sample, this clone was seen once. What it binds is not known. Points from the study as a whole: Cytomegalovirus association was listed for 164 TCR beta chains. According to a subsequent analysis, TCR clusters from the first cohort were inclined to appear together in the roughly 130 validation repertoires.

Sequenced by immunoSEQ multiplex PCR; TCRdb stores in-frame clones only, minus some. In the table there are 150,000 to 200,000 clones, 96% of which are singletons. The sequenced sample was PBMCs. V is TRBV5-1 and J is TRBJ2-1; TRBD2 matches 7 bases. The receptor comes from a young woman in good health and CMV-seronegative. CDR3 DNA sequence: TGCGCCAGCAGCTTGAGGGGAGGGGAATCCTACAATGAGCAGTTCTTC. As protein: CASSLRGGESYNEQFF. Using reference TRBV5-1 and TRBJ2-1 for the parts outside the CDR3, the full variable domain is KAGVTQTPRYLIKTRGQQVTLSCSPISGHRSVSWYQQTPGQGLQFLFEYFSETQRNKGNFPGRFSGRQFSNSRSEMNVSTLELGDSALYLCASSLRGGESYNEQFFGPGTRLTVL.